A selection of T cell receptor beta chains follows, all from one sample in a study of radiation and T cells in renal cell carcinoma. Some clones are missing from TCRdb's copy, which holds only in-frame ones; the method was immunoSEQ multiplex PCR. The sample consists of under 200,000 clones, about 88% of them appearing once. The starting material was blood, obtained from a patient whose treatment included radiotherapy and nephrectomy. The receptors here all came from a woman between 50 and 59 years old with renal cell carcinoma. Each CDR3 is given with its conserved first and last residue. D genes are given only for firm matches. Size is omitted from some rows. Given values are once, few, many or a class for expanded clones.

d_call j_call clone_size v_call cdr3_nt cdr3_aa
NA TRBJ2-3 NA TRBV7-8 TGTGCCAGCAGCTTAGACGAAGGCACAGATACGCAGTATTTT CASSLDEGTDTQYF
TRBD1 TRBJ1-2 NA TRBV9 TGTGCCAGCAGTGTTAGACAGGGCACTAACTATGGCTACACCTTC CASSVRQGTNYGYTF
TRBD2 TRBJ2-1 many TRBV7-9 TGTGCCAGCAGCCCCCCTTTCAGGGAGGGCAATGAGCAGTTCTTC CASSPPFREGNEQFF
NA TRBJ1-2 NA TRBV4-1 TGCGCCAGCAGCCAAGTAGGGCTTCCCTACTATGGCTACACCTTC CASSQVGLPYYGYTF
TRBD1 TRBJ1-2 NA TRBV6-4 TGTGCCAGCAGTGACCACCACGGGGACAGCCTCTATGGCTACACCTTC CASSDHHGDSLYGYTF
TRBD2 TRBJ2-5 NA TRBV2 TGTGCCAGCAGTGAGTCGCGGGGGGGCGAAGAGACCCAGTACTTC CASSESRGGEETQYF
TRBD2 TRBJ2-7 NA TRBV28 TGTGCCAGCAGTGTGAGACTAGCGGTGTACGAGCAGTACTTC CASSVRLAVYEQYF
NA TRBJ1-4 NA TRBV30 TGTGCCTGGAGTGTCTCGGAGAATGAAAAACTGTTTTTT CAWSVSENEKLFF
TRBD1 TRBJ1-1 NA TRBV2 TGTGCCAGCAGTGAACCCCGACAGGGGGCACGGGACACTGAAGCTTTCTTT CASSEPRQGARDTEAFF
TRBD2 TRBJ2-2 NA TRBV4-3 TGCGCCAGCAGCCAGGAGCTAGCGGGGGGGCCCACCGGGGAGCTGTTTTTT CASSQELAGGPTGELFF
TRBD1 TRBJ1-2 NA TRBV2 TGTGCCAGCAGGGACACCGGGACAGGGTGGCGTGGCTACACCTTC CASRDTGTGWRGYTF
NA TRBJ1-1 NA TRBV30 TGTGCCTGGACCCGGCGGGCTAGGGGAGGCCCTGGCGAAACTGAAGCTTTCTTT CAWTRRARGGPGETEAFF
NA TRBJ2-7 once TRBV5-6 TGTGCCAGCAGCTTGTCCAGTTTCAGCTCCTACGAGCAGTACTTC CASSLSSFSSYEQYF
NA TRBJ2-2 NA TRBV2 TGTGCCAGCAGGAAAACAGGGAAAGGGGAGCTGTTTTTT CASRKTGKGELFF
NA TRBJ2-7 NA TRBV4-2 TGTGCCAGCAGCCAATATAACAGCTACGAGCAGTACTTC CASSQYNSYEQYF